This T cell receptor beta chain is from a study of shared clonotypes between healthy human individuals. This CDR3 spans 14 amino acids. Every donor, a Caucasian adult, lived in Nashville, Tennessee. On sorted subsets, replicate PCRs used roughly 190 ng DNA, or some 27,000 T cell genomes. Only in-frame clones appear in the TCRdb table, and some are missing; sequencing was by immunoSEQ multiplex PCR. The data contain 2 million to 3 million clones, approximately 93% of them singletons. This rearrangement joins TRBV21-1 to TRBJ2-7; the table names TRBD1, a call not compared with the DNA. TRBV21-1 is marked as a pseudogene. The source material was naive CD4+ T cells from PBMCs. Described subset: CD45RA+ positively selected. The source is a man aged 18 to 35 in good health. Some clones in this sample may be carry-over from other donors' samples. The CDR3 sequence is CASSLRDRDPEQYF. CDR3 nucleotide sequence: TGTGCCAGCAGCCTCCGGGACAGGGATCCGGAGCAGTACTTC.